The clone carrying this T cell receptor (beta chain) was counted many times. Germline V gene data show CDR1 as KGHSH and CDR2 as LQKENI. This CDR3 comprises 16 residues. Losses at the gene ends were 3 bases for V and 2 bases for J; bases not matched to a gene: 6. This specimen comes from a study of blood T cell repertoires in COVID-19. Here immunoSEQ multiplex PCR was the method, and the copy in TCRdb shows in-frame clones only, minus some. This table holds under 140,000 clones, just over 75% found once. The chain joins TRBV18 to TRBJ1-1; 10 bases are shared with TRBD1. The sequenced sample consisted of peripheral blood. This TCR came from a woman at least 80 years old with acute or convalescent COVID-19. The CDR3 DNA reads TGTGCCAGCTCACCGAGACAGGGGGCGGTTAACACTGAAGCTTTCTTT. Residues: CASSPRQGAVNTEAFF.